This T cell receptor (beta chain) was sequenced for a study of blood T cells in healthy people across ages. Study results and limitations: A strong correlation was seen between TCR beta diversity and naive T cell percentage.

Researchers report isolating at least 6.5 million PBMCs per sample. Samples each yielded at least 6 micrograms of total RNA. Alongside a J-beta primer mix, a sample-barcoded 5' primer served in a second PCR lasting roughly 6 to 11 cycles. TCRdb redid the calling of the 5' RACE reads with MiXCR, one entry per CDR3 protein. The sample lists just over 800,000 distinct CDR3 sequences, under 80% occurring once. A note on this clonotype: The antigen remains unidentified.

Germline CDR1 is SGHTA and CDR2 is FQGNSA. V gave up 1 base and J gave up 2 bases, with 10 bases separating them. This CDR3 contains 15 residues. The chain joins TRBV7-2 to TRBJ2-3, with D hard to call. The receptor's source is a man aged 30-40 years in good health. The sequencing sample was made of blood. The CDR3 spells CASSLVQVSTDTQYF. The CDR3, as DNA: TGTGCCAGCAGCTTAGTTCAGGTTTCCACAGATACGCAGTATTTT.